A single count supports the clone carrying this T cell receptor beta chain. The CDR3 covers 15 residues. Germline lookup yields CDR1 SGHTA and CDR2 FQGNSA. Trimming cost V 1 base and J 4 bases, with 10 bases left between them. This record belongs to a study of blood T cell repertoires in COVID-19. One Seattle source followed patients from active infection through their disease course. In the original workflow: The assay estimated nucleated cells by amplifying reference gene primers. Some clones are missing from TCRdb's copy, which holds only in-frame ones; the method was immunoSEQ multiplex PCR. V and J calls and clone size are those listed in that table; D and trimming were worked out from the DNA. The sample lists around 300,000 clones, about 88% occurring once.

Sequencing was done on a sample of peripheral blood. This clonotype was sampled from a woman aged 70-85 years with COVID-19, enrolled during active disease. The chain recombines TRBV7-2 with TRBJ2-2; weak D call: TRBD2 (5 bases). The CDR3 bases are TGTGCCAGCAGCTTAGATGGGCTAGCCACCGGGGAGCTGTTTTTT. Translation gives CASSLDGLATGELFF.